This T cell receptor (beta chain) originates from a study of cytomegalovirus exposure and HLA in healthy donors. Study-level information: The same platform as the roughly 630 first-cohort repertoires was used for the 120 validation repertoires, a later analysis reported.

For this clone: Its antigen is as yet unknown.

Here immunoSEQ multiplex PCR was the method, and the copy in TCRdb shows in-frame clones only, minus some. This repertoire shows fewer than 200,000 clones, about 86% found once; its top ten account for 1.4%. The CDR3 is 13 residues long. CDR1 WNHNN and CDR2 SYGVQD come from the germline V gene (reference sequence). Trimming cost V 6 bases and J 5 bases, with 14 bases left between them. Donors came from a validation cohort of over 100 subjects, distinct from the first 666-subject cohort. Findings and limits, study-wide: A few of the chains that were CMV-associated were confirmed in vitro to be specific for CMV antigens.

The sequencing sample was made of PBMCs. The chain couples TRBV10-1 to TRBJ2-7; possible D gene TRBD2, 6 bases. The receptor comes from a woman aged 30 to 39 in good health and CMV-seronegative. CDR3 DNA: TGCGCCAGCAGCTGGAGGGCAGGAGACGAGCAGTACTTC. Translated: CASSWRAGDEQYF.